What follows describes a single TCR beta chain. At least ten counts were recorded for this clonotype. The target of this receptor is not known. No much larger clone is present one base from it, and per-base qualities are unavailable. These data belong to a study of T cell repertoires in cytomegalovirus infection (dated by TCRdb to between 2018 and 2021). Study-level background: The HLA type of each donor mattered for the analysis, because public TCR beta signatures pointed to carriage of CMV infection along with the matching HLA type. Broad study findings and their caveats: Cumulative frequency of public TCR beta family members discriminated carriers of CMV infection plus the relevant HLA type in this cohort and an independent approximately 370-donor cohort. In the ex vivo response, HLA-C-restricted CMV-specific TCR beta clonotypes were dominant, and in two of eight donors the single most frequent clonotype came from this HLA-C-restricted group.

Spanning cysteine to phenylalanine, the CDR3 consists of 14 amino acids. Just the 42-base CDR3 DNA is kept, in frame starting at base 1. Reading the germline V gene gives CDR1 SGHTA and CDR2 FQGNSA. Trimming takes 5 bases off V and 4 bases off J; junction bases not matched to a gene: 5. This sample was sequenced with an Illumina HiSeq 1500. The raw public data were reprocessed by TCRdb itself: fastp quality trimming at Q25, MiXCR clonotype calling, in-frame beta chains only. Records with the same CDR3 protein are collapsed into one entry carrying the most frequent genes and DNA. This sample gives roughly 310,000 distinct CDR3 sequences in total; about 17% of them show up just once. The ten most abundant clones make up around 13% of the sample.

This sequence was found in a human donor in good health (CMV status not recorded). Some clones in this sample may be carry-over from other donors' samples. The chain employs TRBV7-2 and TRBJ2-5, with 9 junctional bases fitting TRBD1. Sequencing was performed on PBMCs. The CDR3 in this case is CASSPGQGRETQYF. The base sequence is TGTGCCAGCAGCCCGGGACAGGGAAGAGAGACCCAGTACTTC.